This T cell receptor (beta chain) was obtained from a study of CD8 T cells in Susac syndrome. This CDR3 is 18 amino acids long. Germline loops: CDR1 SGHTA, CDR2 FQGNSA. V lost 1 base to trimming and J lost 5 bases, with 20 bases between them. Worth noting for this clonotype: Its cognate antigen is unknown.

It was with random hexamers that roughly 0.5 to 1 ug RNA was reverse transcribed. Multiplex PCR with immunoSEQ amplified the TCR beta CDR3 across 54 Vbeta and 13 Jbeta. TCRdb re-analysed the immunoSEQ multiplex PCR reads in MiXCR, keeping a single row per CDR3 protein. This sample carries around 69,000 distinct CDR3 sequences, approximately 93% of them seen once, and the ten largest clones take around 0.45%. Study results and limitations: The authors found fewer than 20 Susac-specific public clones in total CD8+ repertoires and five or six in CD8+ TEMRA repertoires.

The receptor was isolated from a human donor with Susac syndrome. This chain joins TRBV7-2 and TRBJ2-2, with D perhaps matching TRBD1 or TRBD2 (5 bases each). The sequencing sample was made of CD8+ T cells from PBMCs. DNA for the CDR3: TGTGCCAGCAGCTTAGAAGCGACGCCTTGGGGGTGGACCGGGGAGCTGTTTTTT. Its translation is CASSLEATPWGWTGELFF.